Listed here is a single TCR beta chain. Its antigen remains unidentified. These data are taken from a study of graft-versus-host responses after intestinal transplantation. Study observations and caveats: The study associated peak circulating GvH clone levels with early post-transplant HvG declines. Ileal or blood samples showed some GvH clones first, and such clones were also found in recipient marrow.

Sequencing was performed with immunoSEQ multiplex PCR; in TCRdb, only in-frame clones are kept and a portion is missing. The table records 120,000 or so clones, over 85% of them present only once. Between the trimmed V and J ends, which lost 4 bases and 4 bases, there was a span of 11 bases. CDR1 is SGHTA, CDR2 FQGNSA, per germline. This CDR3 region has 13 residues. V and J are TRBV7-2 and TRBJ2-7; unclear D gene. This TCR came from a human donor who received an intestinal transplant. Sample: unstimulated CD8+ T cells sorted from spleen or lymph node cells, taken before intestinal transplant. CDR3 sequence reads: CASSWGSSYEQYF. The CDR3 bases are TGTGCCAGCAGCTGGGGTAGCAGTTACGAGCAGTACTTC.